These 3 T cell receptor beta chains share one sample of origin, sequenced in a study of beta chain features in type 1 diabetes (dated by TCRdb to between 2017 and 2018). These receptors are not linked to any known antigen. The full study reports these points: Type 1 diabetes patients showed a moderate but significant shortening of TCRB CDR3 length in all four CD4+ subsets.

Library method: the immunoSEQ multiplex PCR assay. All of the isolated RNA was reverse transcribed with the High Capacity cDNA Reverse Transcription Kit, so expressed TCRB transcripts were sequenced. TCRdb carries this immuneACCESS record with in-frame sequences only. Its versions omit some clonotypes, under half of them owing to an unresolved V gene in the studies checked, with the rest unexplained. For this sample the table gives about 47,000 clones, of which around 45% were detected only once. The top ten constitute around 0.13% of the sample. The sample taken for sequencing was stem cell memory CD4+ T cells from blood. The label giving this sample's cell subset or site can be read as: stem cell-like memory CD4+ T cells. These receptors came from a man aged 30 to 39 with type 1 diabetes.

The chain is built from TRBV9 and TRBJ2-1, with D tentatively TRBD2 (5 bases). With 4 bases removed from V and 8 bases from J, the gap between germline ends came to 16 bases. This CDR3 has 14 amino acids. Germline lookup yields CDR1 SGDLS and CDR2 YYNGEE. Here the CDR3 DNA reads TGTGCCAGCAGCTTTCACTTCGAGGAGGATGAGCAGTTCTTC. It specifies CASSFHFEEDEQFF. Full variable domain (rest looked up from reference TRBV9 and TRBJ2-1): DSGVTQTPKHLITATGQRVTLRCSPRSGDLSVYWYQQSLDQGLQFLIQYYNGEERAKGNILERFSAQQFPDLHSELNLSSLELGDSALYFCASSFHFEEDEQFFGPGTRLTVL.

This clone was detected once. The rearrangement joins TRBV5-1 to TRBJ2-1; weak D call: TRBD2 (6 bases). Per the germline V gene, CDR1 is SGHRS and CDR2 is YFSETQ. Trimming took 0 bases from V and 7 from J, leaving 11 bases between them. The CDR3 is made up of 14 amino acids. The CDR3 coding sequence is TGCGCCAGCAGCTTGGATGGGGAGGTAAATGAGCAGTTCTTC. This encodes CASSLDGEVNEQFF. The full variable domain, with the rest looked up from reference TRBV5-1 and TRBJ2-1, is KAGVTQTPRYLIKTRGQQVTLSCSPISGHRSVSWYQQTPGQGLQFLFEYFSETQRNKGNFPGRFSGRQFSNSRSEMNVSTLELGDSALYLCASSLDGEVNEQFFGPGTRLTVL.

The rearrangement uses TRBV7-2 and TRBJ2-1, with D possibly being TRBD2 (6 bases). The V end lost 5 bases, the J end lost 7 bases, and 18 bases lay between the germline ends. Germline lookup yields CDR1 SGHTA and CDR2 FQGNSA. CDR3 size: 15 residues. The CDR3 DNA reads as TGTGCCAGCAGCCGGACCCCGGGACTGAGGAATGAGCAGTTCTTC. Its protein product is CASSRTPGLRNEQFF.